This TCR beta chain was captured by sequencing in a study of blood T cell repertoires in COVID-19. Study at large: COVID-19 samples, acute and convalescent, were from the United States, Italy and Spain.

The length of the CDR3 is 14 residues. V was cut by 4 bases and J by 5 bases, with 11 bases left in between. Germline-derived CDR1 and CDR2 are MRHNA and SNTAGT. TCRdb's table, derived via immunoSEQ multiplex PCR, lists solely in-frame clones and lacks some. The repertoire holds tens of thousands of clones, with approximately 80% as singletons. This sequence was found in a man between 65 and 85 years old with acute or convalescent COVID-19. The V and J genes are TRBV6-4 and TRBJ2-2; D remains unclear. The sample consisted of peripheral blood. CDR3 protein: CASSVTDLTGELFF. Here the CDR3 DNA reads TGTGCCAGCAGTGTAACAGACCTAACCGGGGAGCTGTTTTTT.